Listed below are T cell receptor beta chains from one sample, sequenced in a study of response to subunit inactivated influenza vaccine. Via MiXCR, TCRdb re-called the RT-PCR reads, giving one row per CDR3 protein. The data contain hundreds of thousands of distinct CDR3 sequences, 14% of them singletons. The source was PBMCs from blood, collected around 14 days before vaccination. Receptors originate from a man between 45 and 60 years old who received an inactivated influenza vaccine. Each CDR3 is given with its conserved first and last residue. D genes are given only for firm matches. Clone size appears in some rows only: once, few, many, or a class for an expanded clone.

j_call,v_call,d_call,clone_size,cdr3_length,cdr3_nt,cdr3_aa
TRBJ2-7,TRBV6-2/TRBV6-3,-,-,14,TGTGCCAGCAGTTACTTCGACAGAGCCTACGAGCAGTACTTC,CASSYFDRAYEQYF
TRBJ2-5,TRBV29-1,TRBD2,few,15,TGCAGCGTTGTCCCGTTGGCGGGAGCCCATGAGACCCAGTACTTC,CSVVPLAGAHETQYF
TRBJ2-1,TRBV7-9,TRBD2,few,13,TGTGCCAGCAGCGCGGGACTAGCACCTGAGCAGTTCTTC,CASSAGLAPEQFF
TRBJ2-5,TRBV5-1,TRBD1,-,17,TGCGCCAGCACCCTTTCGGTATACGGGACAGGGGAAGAGACCCAGTACTTC,CASTLSVYGTGEETQYF
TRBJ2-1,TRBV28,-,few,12,TGTGCCAGCAGTTCACAGACAGGTGTGCAGTTCTTC,CASSSQTGVQFF
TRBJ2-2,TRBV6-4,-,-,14,TGTGCCAGCAGTGACCAGACTTTCACCGGGGAGCTGTTTTTT,CASSDQTFTGELFF
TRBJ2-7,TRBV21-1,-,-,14,TGTGCCAGCAGCAAATTTAACAGTCAGTACGAGCAGTACTTC,CASSKFNSQYEQYF
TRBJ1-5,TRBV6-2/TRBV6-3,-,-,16,TGTGCCAGCAGGCCCCGGACGGGCCCTAGGCGTCAGCTCCAGCATTTT,CASRPRTGPRRQLQHF
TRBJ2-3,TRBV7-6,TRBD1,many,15,TGTGCCAGCAGCCCAAGGACAGGAAGCACAGATACGCAGTATTTT,CASSPRTGSTDTQYF
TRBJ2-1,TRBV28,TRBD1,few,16,TGTGCCAGCAGAGAACCCGGGACAGGAGCCTACAATGAGCAGTTCTTC,CASREPGTGAYNEQFF
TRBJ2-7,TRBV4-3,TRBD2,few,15,TGCGCCAGCAGCCAAGTGGCGGGGGGTTCCTACGAGCAGTACTTC,CASSQVAGGSYEQYF
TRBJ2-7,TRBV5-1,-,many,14,TGCGCCAGCAGCCCCGGGCCCGACTCCTACGAGCAGTACTTC,CASSPGPDSYEQYF
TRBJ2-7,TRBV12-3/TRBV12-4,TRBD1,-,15,TGTGCCAGCAGTTTAAAGGGGGACAGGGCCTACGAGCAGTACTTC,CASSLKGDRAYEQYF
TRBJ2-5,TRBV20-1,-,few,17,TGCAGTGCTAGAGAACTAAAGTCGGGGCCTTACCAAGAGACCCAGTACTTC,CSARELKSGPYQETQYF